One TCR beta chain is described in this entry. The antigen is undetermined. The source of the sample is a study of T cell responses to AZD1222 COVID-19 vaccine. Assay used: immunoSEQ multiplex PCR; TCRdb lists only in-frame clones, some missing. The sample lists about 160,000 clones; more than 70% were seen once. Study results and caveats: Females outnumbered males among donors, who were mostly white British; clonal diversity was possibly underestimated.

CDR3 length: 13 amino acids. V dropped 2 bases and J dropped 7 bases, with 9 bases sitting between them. Germline loops: CDR1 SGHAT, CDR2 FQNNGV. The chain couples TRBV11-2 to TRBJ1-5, with D maybe TRBD1 (6 bases). The sequence was obtained from an adult in good health. The sample here was peripheral blood, taken on day 0 of AZD1222 vaccination. CDR3 coding DNA: TGTGCCAGCAGCTTATCCGACAGGCAGCCCCAGCATTTT. This gives the protein CASSLSDRQPQHF.